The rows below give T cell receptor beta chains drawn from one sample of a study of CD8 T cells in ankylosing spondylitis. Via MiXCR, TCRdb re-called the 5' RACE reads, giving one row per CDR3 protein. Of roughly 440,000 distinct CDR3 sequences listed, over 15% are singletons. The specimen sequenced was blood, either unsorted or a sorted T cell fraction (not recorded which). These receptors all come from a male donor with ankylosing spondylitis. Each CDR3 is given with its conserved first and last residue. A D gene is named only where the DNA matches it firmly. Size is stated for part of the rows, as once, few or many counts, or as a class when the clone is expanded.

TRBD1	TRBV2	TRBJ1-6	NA	TGTGCCAGCATATCCCGGACAGGCCAGGGATCACCCCTCCACTTT	CASISRTGQGSPLHF
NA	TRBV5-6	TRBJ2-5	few	TGTGCCAGCAGCGCGGTGTCGACCCAGTACTTC	CASSAVSTQYF
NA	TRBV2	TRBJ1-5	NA	TGTGCCAGCAGCGGAGGACTGCTTAATCAGCCCCAGCATTTT	CASSGGLLNQPQHF
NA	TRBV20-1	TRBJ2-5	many	TGCAGTGCTAGGGTGACAACCCAAGGGGCCCAGTACTTC	CSARVTTQGAQYF
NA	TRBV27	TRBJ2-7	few	TGTGCCAGCAGTTTAAGTTATGGCCGGGGTTACGACGAGCAGTACTTC	CASSLSYGRGYDEQYF
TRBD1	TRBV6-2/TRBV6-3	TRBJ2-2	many	TGTGCCAGCAGTTATCCGGGACAGGGGGTTCACGGCACCGGGGAGCTGTTTTTT	CASSYPGQGVHGTGELFF
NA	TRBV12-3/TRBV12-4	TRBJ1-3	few	TGTGCCAGCAGCATCGGAAACACCATATATTTT	CASSIGNTIYF
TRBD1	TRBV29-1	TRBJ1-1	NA	TGCAGCGCCCCTCGGGCAGGGGGCCTGAACACTGAAGCTTTCTTT	CSAPRAGGLNTEAFF
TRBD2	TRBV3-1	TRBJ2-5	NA	TGTGCCAGCAGCCAAGCCCGCGGACTAGCGGGAGGGCCTTGGGAGACCCAGTACTTC	CASSQARGLAGGPWETQYF
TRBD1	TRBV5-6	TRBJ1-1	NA	TGTGCCAGCAGTTTTTTACAGGGCCTCAGGGGGACTGAAGCTTTCTTT	CASSFLQGLRGTEAFF
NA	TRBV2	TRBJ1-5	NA	TGTGCCAGCAGCTGGGGGTTTGGTCCGGGGGAGAGCAATCAGCCCCAGCATTTT	CASSWGFGPGESNQPQHF
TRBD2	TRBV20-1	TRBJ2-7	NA	TGCAGTGCTGGGGGGGACTTCTCCTACGAGCAGTACTTC	CSAGGDFSYEQYF
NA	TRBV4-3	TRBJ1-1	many	TGCGCCAGCAGCCAAGATGCTGACAGGCACGCTTTCTTT	CASSQDADRHAFF
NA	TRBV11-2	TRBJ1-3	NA	TGTGCCAGCAGCTTAGTGCCCATCCCCGGAAACACCATATATTTT	CASSLVPIPGNTIYF
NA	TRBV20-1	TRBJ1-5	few	TGCAGTGCCATTCTTCGGAGAAATAGCAATCAGCCCCAGCATTTT	CSAILRRNSNQPQHF
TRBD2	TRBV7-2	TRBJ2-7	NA	TGTGCCAGCAGCTTAGTAGTACGAGCGGGGACCCCGTACGAGCAGTACTTC	CASSLVVRAGTPYEQYF
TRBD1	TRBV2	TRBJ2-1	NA	TGTGCCAGCAGGGGGACAGGTTCCTACAATGAGCAGTTCTTC	CASRGTGSYNEQFF
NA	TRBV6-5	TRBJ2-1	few	TGTGCCAGCAGTTACTCGAAGAGCCACAATGAGCAGTTCTTC	CASSYSKSHNEQFF
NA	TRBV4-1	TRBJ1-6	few	TGCGCCAGCAGCCAAGAAGCTCCACAGAGGTTCGGATCACCCCTCCACTTT	CASSQEAPQRFGSPLHF
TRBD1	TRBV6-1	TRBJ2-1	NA	TGTGCCAGCAGTCCGGACAGGGGGCTAGTTTACAATGAGCAGTTCTTC	CASSPDRGLVYNEQFF
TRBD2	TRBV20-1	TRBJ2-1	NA	TGCAGTGCTAGTAGGGGACTAGCGGGAGGGCCCGTTGAGCAGTTCTTC	CSASRGLAGGPVEQFF
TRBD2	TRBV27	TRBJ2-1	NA	TGTGCCAGCAGTTTGGTGGCTAGCGGGTCCTACAATGAGCAGTTCTTC	CASSLVASGSYNEQFF
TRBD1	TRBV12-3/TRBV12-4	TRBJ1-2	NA	TGTGCCAGCAGTGCGGAGGGGACAGGGCTCTATGGCTACACCTTC	CASSAEGTGLYGYTF
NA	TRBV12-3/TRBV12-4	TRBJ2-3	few	TGTGCCAGCAGTTTCCGCAGTGCTACAGATACGCAGTATTTT	CASSFRSATDTQYF
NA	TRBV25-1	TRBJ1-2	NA	TGTGCCAGCAGCGGCTTACTTGCGACGGTGCGGGGTGGCTACACCTTC	CASSGLLATVRGGYTF
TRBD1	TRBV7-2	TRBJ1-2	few	TGTGCCAGCAGCTTAACCGGACAGGGGCGAGGCTACACCTTC	CASSLTGQGRGYTF
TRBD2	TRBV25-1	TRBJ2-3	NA	TGTGCCACCGGACTAGCGGGAGGCCTCACAGATACGCAGTATTTT	CATGLAGGLTDTQYF
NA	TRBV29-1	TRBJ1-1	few	TGCAGCGTTGAACTAGGACTGAACACTGAAGCTTTCTTT	CSVELGLNTEAFF
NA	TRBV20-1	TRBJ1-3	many	TGCAGTGCTGACGAAGGCACAGGAAACACCATATATTTT	CSADEGTGNTIYF
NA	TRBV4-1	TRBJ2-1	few	TGCGCCAGCAGCCCCTGGGTTAAGGGGGGGGCCGATGAGCAGTTCTTC	CASSPWVKGGADEQFF
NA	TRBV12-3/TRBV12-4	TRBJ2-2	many	TGTGCCAGCAGTTTAGCGAAAGCCGGGGAGCTGTTTTTT	CASSLAKAGELFF
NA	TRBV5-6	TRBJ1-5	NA	TGTGCCAGCAGCTTGGCTGGAGGCGGTTTAGGTCAGCCCCAGCATTTT	CASSLAGGGLGQPQHF
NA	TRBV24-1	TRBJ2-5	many	TGTGCCACCAGTGATTTGGCGGGGCCAGAGACCCAGTACTTC	CATSDLAGPETQYF
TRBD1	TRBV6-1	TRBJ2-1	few	TGTGCCAGCAGTGAAGTCCGGGACAGGCGAAACAATGAGCAGTTCTTC	CASSEVRDRRNNEQFF
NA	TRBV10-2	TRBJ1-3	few	TGCGCCAGCAGTGAGTCGGTTGGCGGAACCACCATATATTTT	CASSESVGGTTIYF
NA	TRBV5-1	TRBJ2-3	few	TGCGCCAGCAGCTTGAGAATCCGGGACTCAGATACGCAGTATTTT	CASSLRIRDSDTQYF
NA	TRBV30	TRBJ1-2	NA	TGTGCCTGGAGTGTAACTGGGACCAGAGGCTACACCTTC	CAWSVTGTRGYTF
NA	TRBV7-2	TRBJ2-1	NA	TGTGCCAGCAGCCTGCACGGGACTTACCTTAACAATGAGCAGTTCTTC	CASSLHGTYLNNEQFF
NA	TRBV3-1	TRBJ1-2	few	TGTGCCAGCAGCCCGAGGTGGCAGCCTAACTATGGCTACACCTTC	CASSPRWQPNYGYTF
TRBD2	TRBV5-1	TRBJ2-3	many	TGCGCCAGCAGCACCCGGACTAGTCCTAGCACAGATACGCAGTATTTT	CASSTRTSPSTDTQYF
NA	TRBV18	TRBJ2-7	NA	TGTGCCAGCTCACCAAGGGCAGCTCGATACTACGAGCAGTACTTC	CASSPRAARYYEQYF
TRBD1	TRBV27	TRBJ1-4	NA	TGTGCCAGCAGACCCACCTCAGGGGGTCGTGAAAAACTGTTTTTT	CASRPTSGGREKLFF
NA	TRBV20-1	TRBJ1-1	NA	TGCAGTGCTAGAGAGGGTAACGCTGAAGCTTTCTTT	CSAREGNAEAFF
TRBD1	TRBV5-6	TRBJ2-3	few	TGTGCCAGCAGCTTTCTGACAGGGGGAGGGACAGATACGCAGTATTTT	CASSFLTGGGTDTQYF
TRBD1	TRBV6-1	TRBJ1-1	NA	TGTGCCAGCAGTCCGGGACAGGGGGCATTTTATACTGAAGCTTTCTTT	CASSPGQGAFYTEAFF
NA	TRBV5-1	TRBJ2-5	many	TGCGCCAGCAGCTCGGCACCGGATGTGAAGAGATGGACCCAGTACTTC	CASSSAPDVKRWTQYF